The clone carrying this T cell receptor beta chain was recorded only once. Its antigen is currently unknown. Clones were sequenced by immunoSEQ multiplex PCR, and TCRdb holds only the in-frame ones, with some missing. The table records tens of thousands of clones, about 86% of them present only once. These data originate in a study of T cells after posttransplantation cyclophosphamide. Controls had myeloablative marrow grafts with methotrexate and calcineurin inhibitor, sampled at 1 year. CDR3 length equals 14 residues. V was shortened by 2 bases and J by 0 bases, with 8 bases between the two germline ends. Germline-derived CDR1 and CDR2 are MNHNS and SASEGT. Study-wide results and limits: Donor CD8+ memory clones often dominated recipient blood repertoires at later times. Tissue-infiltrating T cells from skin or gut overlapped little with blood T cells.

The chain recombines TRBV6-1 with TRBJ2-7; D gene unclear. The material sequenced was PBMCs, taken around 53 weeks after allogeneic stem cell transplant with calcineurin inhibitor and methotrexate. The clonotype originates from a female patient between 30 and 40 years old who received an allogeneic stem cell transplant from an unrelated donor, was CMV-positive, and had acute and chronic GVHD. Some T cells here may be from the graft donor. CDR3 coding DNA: TGTGCCAGCAGTGAACTTAGGAGCTCCTACGAGCAGTACTTC. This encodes CASSELRSSYEQYF.